What follows are 18 T cell receptor beta chains derived from one specimen sequenced in a study of blood T cell repertoires in COVID-19. The assay was immunoSEQ multiplex PCR, and TCRdb's table has in-frame clones only and misses some. The sample has about 74,000 clones; over 75% are singletons. Sequencing was done on a sample of peripheral blood. The receptors were sampled from a man in his 70s with active or convalescent COVID-19.

This chain's CDR3 is CASSSDGISYNEQFF. In DNA, the CDR3 is TGTGCCAGCAGTTCCGACGGGATCTCCTACAATGAGCAGTTCTTC. The chain uses TRBV6-5 and TRBJ2-1; TRBD2 is a possible D gene (5 bases). The CDR3 has 15 amino acids. Trimming took 4 bases from V and 0 from J, leaving 10 bases between them. Germline CDR1 reads MNHEY; CDR2 reads SVGAGI.

The rearrangement links TRBV12-5 to TRBJ1-1; D is possibly TRBD1 (5 bases). The CDR3 length is 17 residues. V was shortened by 2 bases and J by 1 base, with 17 bases between the two germline ends. Germline assignment: CDR1 LGHNT and CDR2 FRNRAP. CDR3 loop: CASGLSQPLGGNTEAFF. In DNA, the CDR3 is TGTGCTAGTGGTTTGTCTCAACCGTTGGGGGGGAACACTGAAGCTTTCTTT.

The table lists this clone with a few counts. CDR3 coding DNA: TGTGCCAGCAGTTTAGGACAATCGGCCCTAGCGGGAGTCGGGAATGAGCAGTTCTTC. Translating it yields CASSLGQSALAGVGNEQFF. The chain is built from TRBV27 and TRBJ2-1, with 10 bases that match TRBD2. Germline-derived CDR1 and CDR2 are MNHEY and SMNVEV (reference sequence). With 2 bases clipped from V and 7 bases from J, the junction kept 17 bases outside the gene matches. This CDR3 region has 19 residues.

The CDR3 nucleotides are TGTGCCAGCAGCGTATTGCCGAGTGGAAACACCATATATTTT. Translating gives CASSVLPSGNTIYF. This chain connects TRBV9 to TRBJ1-3; no firm D call. Germline V CDR1 and CDR2: SGDLS, YYNGEE. Trimming took off 1 base at V and 3 bases at J, with 8 bases between the two ends. The CDR3 sequence is 14 residues long.

The rearrangement uses TRBV7-6 and TRBJ2-1, with TRBD2 matching over 7 bases. The junction had 7 bases not matched to a gene; V was cut back by 1 base and J by 4 bases. The CDR3 runs to 16 residues. Germline V CDR1 and CDR2: SGHVS, FNYEAQ. The CDR3 loop is CASSLEGRRGYNEQFF. CDR3 sequence (DNA): TGTGCCAGCAGCTTAGAAGGCAGGCGGGGGTACAATGAGCAGTTCTTC. The variable domain in full, completed from reference TRBV7-6 and TRBJ2-1, reads GAGVSQSPRYKVTKRGQDVALRCDPISGHVSLYWYRQALGQGPEFLTYFNYEAQQDKSGLPNDRFSAERPEGSISTLTIQRTEQRDSAMYRCASSLEGRRGYNEQFFGPGTRLTVL.

The chain uses TRBV7-9 and TRBJ2-7; 7 bases are shared with TRBD2. This CDR3 has 16 residues. J lost 3 bases, V lost 2 bases, and 10 bases had no gene match. Germline V gives CDR1 SEHNR, CDR2 FQNEAQ (reference sequence). The CDR3 reads CASSLNRHQRGYEQYF. The CDR3 bases are TGTGCCAGCAGCTTAAATCGGCACCAGCGGGGCTACGAGCAGTACTTC.

The rearrangement links TRBV2 to TRBJ2-7, with D possibly being TRBD2 (6 bases). Per the germline V gene, CDR1 is SNHLY and CDR2 is FYNNEI. Trimming took off 0 bases at V and 10 bases at J, with 7 bases between the two ends. CDR3 length equals 11 residues. CDR3 protein: CASSEAAGQYF. The CDR3 DNA is TGTGCCAGCAGTGAAGCGGCGGGACAGTACTTC.

This clone was found once. This chain connects TRBV6-5 to TRBJ2-7; 8 bases are a match to TRBD2. V gave up 6 bases and J gave up 6 bases; unmatched junction bases: 4. The CDR3 consists of 12 residues. Germline V lookup: CDR1 MNHEY, CDR2 SVGAGI. The CDR3 bases are TGTGCCAGCAGCCTAGCGGGTGGCGAGCAGTACTTC. This codes for CASSLAGGEQYF.

The chain is built from TRBV19 and TRBJ1-5, with TRBD1 matching 9 bases. J lost 0 bases, V lost 3 bases, and 3 bases had no gene match. From germline, CDR1 is LNHDA and CDR2 SQIVND (reference sequence). The CDR3 covers 16 residues. The CDR3 spells CASSMRTGDSNQPQHF. The CDR3 DNA is TGTGCCAGTAGTATGCGGACAGGGGATAGCAATCAGCCCCAGCATTTT.

V gene TRBV10-1 combines with J gene TRBJ2-3; possibly TRBD1 for D (7 bases). Germline assignment: CDR1 WNHNN and CDR2 SYGVQD (reference sequence). CDR3 size: 14 residues. Between the trimmed V and J ends, which lost 8 bases and 3 bases, there was a span of 15 bases. The CDR3 is CASGGGLGTDTQYF. CDR3 sequence (DNA): TGCGCCAGCGGAGGGGGCCTGGGAACAGATACGCAGTATTTT.

This sequence joins TRBV7-8 and TRBJ1-4; TRBD1 matches 9 bases. The ends lost 4 bases at V and 8 bases at J; junction bases unmatched: 5. Germline assignment: CDR1 SGHVS and CDR2 FQNEAQ. This CDR3 contains 14 residues. DNA of the CDR3: TGTGCCAGCAGCTCTGGGACAGGGAAGGAAAAACTGTTTTTT. Translated: CASSSGTGKEKLFF.

The chain combines TRBV6-1 with TRBJ2-1; TRBD1 aligns across 7 bases. Per the germline V gene, CDR1 is MNHNS and CDR2 is SASEGT. The V segment lost 1 base and the J segment 2 bases; nucleotides outside the gene matches: 2. This CDR3 has 15 residues. In DNA, the CDR3 is TGTGCCAGCAGTGAAGGACAGGGTCCCTACAATGAGCAGTTCTTC. Amino acids: CASSEGQGPYNEQFF.

V usage is TRBV19 and J usage is TRBJ2-3, with D unresolved. Trimming cost V 4 bases and J 7 bases, with 9 bases left between them. Germline-derived CDR1 and CDR2 are LNHDA and SQIVND (reference sequence). The CDR3 contains 12 residues. The CDR3 sequence: CASSTGINTQYF. CDR3 DNA sequence: TGTGCCAGTAGTACCGGTATAAATACGCAGTATTTT.

This clone was detected only a few times. The V call is TRBV10-3, the J call TRBJ2-7, with a weak D call TRBD2 (5 bases). CDR1 and CDR2 (germline): ENHRY, SYGVKD. This CDR3 contains 15 residues. V lost 0 bases, J lost 5 bases, and 14 bases lay in between. The CDR3 region has the DNA TGTGCCATCAGTGAGTCTCCCGGGGATAGAAACGAGCAGTACTTC. The encoded protein is CAISESPGDRNEQYF.

This chain joins TRBV5-6 and TRBJ2-4, with 11 positions matching TRBD1. The CDR3 is made up of 16 amino acids. J was trimmed by 8 bases and V by 3 bases; bases with no gene match: 10. The germline V gene has CDR1 SGHDT and CDR2 YYEEEE. The CDR3 sequence is CASSSTLRDRGDIQYF. CDR3 nucleotides: TGTGCCAGCAGCTCCACCCTCCGGGACAGGGGGGACATTCAGTACTTC. Filled out from reference TRBV5-6 and TRBJ2-4, the complete variable domain reads DAGVTQSPTHLIKTRGQQVTLRCSPKSGHDTVSWYQQALGQGPQFIFQYYEEEERQRGNFPDRFSGHQFPNYSSELNVNALLLGDSALYLCASSSTLRDRGDIQYFGAGTRLSVL.

The genes are TRBV7-9 and TRBJ1-3, with D unresolved. V gave up 5 bases and J gave up 2 bases, with 7 bases separating them. Germline CDR1 reads SEHNR; CDR2 reads FQNEAQ (reference sequence). The CDR3 length is 13 residues. The CDR3 nucleotides read TGTGCCAGCAGCCCCCCCGCTGGAAACACCATATATTTT. Translated, it gives CASSPPAGNTIYF.

This clone was counted once. This chain uses TRBV27 with TRBJ1-6; the D gene is possibly TRBD1 (5 bases). The V gene's germline CDR1 is MNHEY and CDR2 SMNVEV (reference sequence). V shed 5 bases and J shed 8 bases, with 16 bases lying between them. The CDR3 contains 15 residues. The CDR3 is CASSGAFGRDSPLHF. CDR3 bases: TGTGCCAGCAGTGGGGCGTTCGGGAGAGATTCACCCCTCCACTTT.

The chain couples TRBV7-2 to TRBJ1-1; a possible D gene is TRBD1 (5 bases). The CDR3 is 15 amino acids. Germline V CDR1 and CDR2: SGHTA, FQGNSA. The V end lost 2 bases, the J end lost 1 base, and 11 bases lay between the germline ends. Written as DNA, the CDR3 is TGTGCCAGCAGCTTAAACCCTCAGGGGAACACTGAAGCTTTCTTT. This encodes CASSLNPQGNTEAFF.